A single sample is the source of the 25 T cell receptor beta chains below, sequenced in a study of PD-L1 blockade in urothelial cancer. As to time point: peripheral blood 6 weeks after treatment start. TCRdb's copy holds only in-frame clones and misses some; the assay was immunoSEQ multiplex PCR. Here the sample spans about 43,000 clones, 83% being singletons. This specimen was PBMCs, taken around atezolizumab (anti-PD-L1) treatment. These receptors were collected from a man aged 60-69 years with urothelial cancer.

The chain is built from TRBV10-1 and TRBJ1-5, with D unresolved. The CDR3 totals 13 residues. With 4 bases removed from V and 4 bases from J, the gap between germline ends came to 8 bases. Germline lookup yields CDR1 WNHNN and CDR2 SYGVQD (reference sequence). The CDR3 DNA reads TGCGCCAGCAGTGCACAGCTTAATCAGCCCCAGCATTTT. This encodes CASSAQLNQPQHF.

V gene TRBV6-1 combines with J gene TRBJ1-2; 7 positions agree with TRBD1. The CDR3 length is 13 residues. Germline CDR1 is MNHNS and CDR2 is SASEGT. The junction had 8 bases not matched to a gene; V was cut back by 8 bases and J by 5 bases. The CDR3 region has the DNA TGTGCCAGCCCCGGGACAGATCCTTATGGCTACACCTTC. It is translated as CASPGTDPYGYTF.

The V gene is TRBV4-2, the J gene TRBJ2-3, with TRBD1 identical over 8 bases. Germline V lookup: CDR1 LGHNA, CDR2 YNFKEQ. The CDR3 contains 13 residues. V was clipped by 4 bases and J by 13 bases; unmatched bases: 10. The CDR3 region has the DNA TGTGCCAGCAGCCCCTTCCAGGACAGGGAGAAGTATTTT. Translating gives CASSPFQDREKYF.

This sequence joins TRBV10-3 and TRBJ1-1; 8 bases fit TRBD1. Germline V CDR1 and CDR2: ENHRY, SYGVKD. This CDR3 has 16 residues. With 1 base clipped from V and 6 bases from J, the junction kept 10 bases outside the gene matches. The CDR3 spells CAISELSTGQGAEAFF. The CDR3 DNA sequence: TGTGCCATCAGTGAGTTGAGCACAGGACAGGGAGCTGAAGCTTTCTTT.

The CDR3 loop reads CASSAGTNSNSPLHF. DNA for the CDR3: TGTGCCAGCAGCGCCGGGACAAACAGTAATTCACCCCTCCACTTT. The chain employs TRBV6-1 and TRBJ1-6; D is possibly TRBD1 (6 bases). The germline V gene has CDR1 MNHNS and CDR2 SASEGT. CDR3 length: 15 amino acids. V shed 6 bases and J shed 6 bases, with 15 bases lying between them.

The J gene is TRBJ2-3, the V gene TRBV30; a weak D match, TRBD2 (6 bases). The V gene lost 4 bases and the J gene lost 8 bases, with 13 bases spanning the gap. Germline CDR1 GTSNPN, CDR2 SVGIG (reference sequence). This CDR3 region has 12 residues. CDR3 sequence reads: CAWMGPGGTQYF. The CDR3, as DNA: TGTGCCTGGATGGGCCCCGGGGGTACGCAGTATTTT.

The chain recombines TRBV6-1 with TRBJ2-2, with D perhaps matching TRBD1 (5 bases). The V end lost 4 bases, the J end lost 7 bases, and 10 bases lay between the germline ends. Germline assignment: CDR1 MNHNS and CDR2 SASEGT. The CDR3 extends over 13 amino acids. CDR3: CASSAGLIGELFF. CDR3 sequence (DNA): TGTGCCAGCAGTGCAGGGTTGATCGGGGAGCTGTTTTTT.

This clone was seen a few times. This rearrangement joins TRBV7-9 to TRBJ2-7, with 8 bases lining up with TRBD1. Germline CDR1 is SEHNR and CDR2 is FQNEAQ (reference sequence). Trimming took 4 bases from V and 9 from J; bases not matched to a gene: 5. There are 12 residues in the CDR3. The CDR3 protein is CASSSGQGGQYF. DNA for the CDR3: TGTGCCAGCAGCTCCGGACAGGGCGGGCAGTACTTC. The complete variable domain, with remaining parts taken from reference TRBV7-9 and TRBJ2-7, reads DTGVSQNPRHKITKRGQNVTFRCDPISEHNRLYWYRQTLGQGPEFLTYFQNEAQLEKSRLLSDRFSAERPKGSFSTLEIQRTEQGDSAMYLCASSSGQGGQYFGPGTRLTVT.

The chain joins TRBV5-1 to TRBJ2-7; 9 nucleotides align to TRBD1. Trimming at V came to 4 bases and at J to 5 bases, leaving 10 bases not matched to a gene. In germline, CDR1 is SGHRS, CDR2 YFSETQ. This CDR3 spans 15 amino acids. The CDR3 nucleotides are TGCGCCAGCAGCGCCCGGACAGGGGAAGGCCACGAGCAGTACTTC. Translating gives CASSARTGEGHEQYF.

This clone was recorded a few times. This sequence joins TRBV28 and TRBJ1-6, with 9 bases matching TRBD1. The length of the CDR3 is 18 residues. The germline V gene encodes CDR1 MDHEN and CDR2 SYDVKM. After removal of 6 bases from V and 2 bases from J, the junction contained 11 bases not matched to a gene. The CDR3 sequence: CASSLDRGAMTYNSPLHF. The CDR3 nucleotides are TGTGCCAGCAGCCTAGACAGGGGGGCGATGACCTATAATTCACCCCTCCACTTT.

The chain has TRBV21-1 and TRBJ1-4; the D call TRBD1 from the table was never checked on the DNA. TRBV21-1 is a known pseudogene. The CDR3 has 16 amino acids. DNA of the CDR3: TGTGCCAGCCCAAAGGGGTCGTCTGCAACTAATGAAAAACTGTTTTTT. Translation gives CASPKGSSATNEKLFF.

The sample holds one count of this clone. The chain couples TRBV28 to TRBJ2-1; TRBD1 agrees at 8 bases. Germline V CDR1 and CDR2: MDHEN, SYDVKM. Germline trimming cut 8 bases from V and 6 bases from J; bases unmatched to any gene: 12. The CDR3 loop spans 15 amino acids. The CDR3 DNA sequence: TGTGCCAGCGCGTCGGCAGGGGGCCAGGTCAATGAGCAGTTCTTC. This translates into CASASAGGQVNEQFF.

The V gene is TRBV2, the J gene TRBJ2-3; possibly TRBD2 for D (6 bases). Germline CDR1 reads SNHLY; CDR2 reads FYNNEI. The V end lost 5 bases, the J end lost 2 bases, and 14 bases lay between the germline ends. The CDR3 length is 15 residues. The CDR3 coding sequence is TGTGCCAGCAGTCTTGGCGGGGCCCACACAGATACGCAGTATTTT. Translation gives CASSLGGAHTDTQYF. Full variable domain (missing parts from reference TRBV2 and TRBJ2-3): EPEVTQTPSHQVTQMGQEVILRCVPISNHLYFYWYRQILGQKVEFLVSFYNNEISEKSEIFDDQFSVERPDGSNFTLKIRSTKLEDSAMYFCASSLGGAHTDTQYFGPGTRLTVL.

The chain is built from TRBV28 and TRBJ1-5; a possible D gene is TRBD1 (6 bases). Looked up from germline, CDR1 is MDHEN and CDR2 is SYDVKM. V was pared by 2 bases and J by 2 bases, with 10 bases between. This CDR3 has 15 residues. CDR3 nucleotides: TGTGCCAGCAGTTTAGGCGGGGGGCGCAATCAGCCCCAGCATTTT. Protein sequence: CASSLGGGRNQPQHF. Full variable domain (outside the CDR3, taken from reference TRBV28 and TRBJ1-5): DVKVTQSSRYLVKRTGEKVFLECVQDMDHENMFWYRQDPGLGLRLIYFSYDVKMKEKGDIPEGYSVSREKKERFSLILESASTNQTSMYLCASSLGGGRNQPQHFGDGTRLSIL.

V and J are TRBV18 and TRBJ2-7; 7 nucleotides agree with TRBD2. V shed 2 bases, J shed 2 bases, and the junction held 3 bases outside the gene matches. The CDR3 length is 14 residues. Germline V lookup: CDR1 KGHSH, CDR2 LQKENI. CDR3 DNA: TGTGCCAGCTCACCAATGGGGGGGGCCTACGAGCAGTACTTC. Encoded protein: CASSPMGGAYEQYF.

The CDR3 sequence is CASRKPGTGYEQYF. The CDR3 DNA sequence: TGTGCCAGCAGAAAACCCGGGACAGGCTACGAGCAGTACTTC. This chain uses TRBV6-5 with TRBJ2-7; 8 bases agree with TRBD1. This CDR3 has 14 amino acids. Germline V gene data show CDR1 as MNHEY and CDR2 as SVGAGI. Trimming took 6 bases from V and 3 from J; bases not matched to a gene: 7.

The chain uses TRBV6-1 and TRBJ2-1; 9 bases are a match to TRBD1. The germline V gene encodes CDR1 MNHNS and CDR2 SASEGT. The CDR3 has 14 amino acids. After removal of 5 bases from V and 7 bases from J, the junction contained 6 bases not matched to a gene. This chain's CDR3 is CASSSRDRVNEQFF. CDR3 nucleotide sequence: TGTGCCAGCAGTTCCCGGGACAGGGTTAATGAGCAGTTCTTC.

The V gene is TRBV5-1, the J gene TRBJ1-2; 11 nucleotides align to TRBD1. Germline lookup yields CDR1 SGHRS and CDR2 YFSETQ. This CDR3 comprises 15 residues. The V and J ends lost 8 bases and 3 bases, in that order; junction bases with no gene match: 9. This CDR3 is CASSDRGPTYYGYTF. For the CDR3, the DNA is TGCGCCAGTTCGGACAGGGGGCCGACTTACTATGGCTACACCTTC. Together with reference TRBV5-1 and TRBJ1-2, the CDR3 gives the full variable domain: KAGVTQTPRYLIKTRGQQVTLSCSPISGHRSVSWYQQTPGQGLQFLFEYFSETQRNKGNFPGRFSGRQFSNSRSEMNVSTLELGDSALYLCASSDRGPTYYGYTFGSGTRLTVV.

The chain recombines TRBV5-1 with TRBJ2-1; D may be TRBD1 (5 bases). Germline values: CDR1 SGHRS, CDR2 YFSETQ. V was cut by 2 bases and J by 8 bases, with 11 bases left in between. The CDR3 extends over 13 amino acids. The CDR3 nucleotides read TGCGCCAGCAGCTTTGACAGCCACGATGAGCAGTTCTTC. Amino acids: CASSFDSHDEQFF.

V and J are TRBV6-6 and TRBJ2-7; 13 bases agree with TRBD2. The CDR3 covers 15 residues. After removal of 0 bases from V and 7 bases from J, the junction contained 3 bases not matched to a gene. Germline CDR1 reads MNHNY; CDR2 reads SVGAGI (reference sequence). CDR3: CASSYSGLAGEEQYF. The CDR3 DNA reads as TGTGCCAGCAGTTACTCAGGACTAGCGGGGGAAGAGCAGTACTTC.

This clone has a single count. The rearrangement joins TRBV6-1 to TRBJ2-1; 8 nucleotides match TRBD2. From germline, CDR1 is MNHNS and CDR2 SASEGT. Germline trimming cut 2 bases from V and 4 bases from J; bases unmatched to any gene: 4. The CDR3 is 15 residues long. The DNA of the CDR3 is TGTGCCAGCAGTGAACGGTCTAGCGGGTACAATGAGCAGTTCTTC. Protein: CASSERSSGYNEQFF.

V is TRBV19 and J is TRBJ2-2; possibly TRBD1 for D (5 bases). There are 13 residues in the CDR3. CDR1 LNHDA and CDR2 SQIVND come from the germline V gene (reference sequence). Trimming shortened V by 7 bases and J by 6 bases, and 12 bases separated the two germline ends. CDR3 protein: CASIARDAGELFF. As DNA, the CDR3 is TGTGCCAGTATCGCCAGGGATGCCGGGGAGCTGTTTTTT.

The chain uses TRBV30 and TRBJ2-5, with 10 bases matching TRBD2. This CDR3 has 14 residues. Unmatched junction bases numbered 4, after V lost 2 bases and J lost 4 bases. Germline loops: CDR1 GTSNPN, CDR2 SVGIG (reference sequence). In DNA, the CDR3 is TGTGCCTGGAGTCCCCTAGCGGGGGTAGAGACCCAGTACTTC. Amino acids: CAWSPLAGVETQYF.

J is TRBJ1-6 and V is TRBV2; maybe TRBD1 (6 bases). V was pared by 9 bases and J by 10 bases, with 22 bases between. CDR3 size: 15 residues. Germline CDR1 and CDR2: SNHLY and FYNNEI. The CDR3 bases are TGTGCCAGTTCAAGAGGGGGGGGCCGGATCTCACCCCTCCACTTT. This sequence encodes CASSRGGGRISPLHF.

The chain has TRBV18 and TRBJ2-3, with 12 positions matching TRBD2. The V and J ends lost 3 bases and 0 bases, in that order; junction bases with no gene match: 7. The CDR3 is made up of 18 amino acids. The germline V gene has CDR1 KGHSH and CDR2 LQKENI. The CDR3 protein is CASSPYGTSGRSTDTQYF. CDR3 in DNA: TGTGCCAGCTCACCTTATGGGACTAGCGGGCGGAGCACAGATACGCAGTATTTT.